This TCR beta chain was captured in a study of T cell changes during pregnancy in multiple sclerosis. The table came from immunoSEQ multiplex PCR; TCRdb's copy has only in-frame clones and leaves some out. The sample has about 93,000 clones, 91% seen once. This TCR was sampled from a female donor in good health, enrolled as a control in a pregnancy study. The sample in question was peripheral blood, obtained after pregnancy.

The CDR3, as DNA: TGTGCCAGCAGTCCCGGGACAGTCACTTTCTTT. Translating gives CASSPGTVTFF. The chain has TRBV6-6 and TRBJ1-1; 7 positions agree with TRBD1. Germline-derived CDR1 and CDR2 are MNHNY and SVGAGI (reference sequence). Trimming took 5 bases from V and 12 from J; bases not matched to a gene: 6. This CDR3 contains 11 residues.